The 20 T cell receptor beta chains below come from one sample, sequenced in a study of shared clonotypes between healthy human individuals. In the naive CD8 group, cells lacked CD45RO and were positively selected for CCR7, so terminally differentiated effector memory CD45RA+ cells were left out. The repertoire was sequenced with immunoSEQ multiplex PCR; TCRdb's copy has only in-frame clones and lacks some. The table records roughly 2.1 million clones, about 92% of them present only once. Sequenced material: naive CD8+ T cells from PBMCs. The receptors stem from a man aged 18-30 years in good health. Some clones in this sample may be carry-over from other donors' samples.

The J gene is TRBJ2-2, the V gene TRBV9; maybe TRBD2 (5 bases). V was trimmed by 1 base and J by 1 base, leaving 11 bases between them. The CDR3 has 16 residues. The germline V gene encodes CDR1 SGDLS and CDR2 YYNGEE. In DNA form, the CDR3 reads TGTGCCAGCAGCGTATCGAGCGGAGGGAACACCGGGGAGCTGTTTTTT. Its protein is CASSVSSGGNTGELFF.

The chain has TRBV28 and TRBJ2-2, with D perhaps TRBD2 (6 bases). CDR3 length equals 14 residues. Germline CDR1 reads MDHEN; CDR2 reads SYDVKM. Trimming removed 8 bases from V and 3 bases from J, with 13 bases in between. As DNA, the CDR3 is TGTGCCAGCGGGCGGGGACTCCACACCGGGGAGCTGTTTTTT. It is translated as CASGRGLHTGELFF. The variable domain in full, with the rest retrieved from reference TRBV28 and TRBJ2-2, is DVKVTQSSRYLVKRTGEKVFLECVQDMDHENMFWYRQDPGLGLRLIYFSYDVKMKEKGDIPEGYSVSREKKERFSLILESASTNQTSMYLCASGRGLHTGELFFGEGSRLTVL.

This sequence joins TRBV4-1 and TRBJ2-5; TRBD2 might be the D (7 bases). V was pared by 3 bases and J by 4 bases, with 15 bases between. The germline gives CDR1 MGHRA, CDR2 YSYEKL. The CDR3 is 15 amino acids. DNA for the CDR3: TGCGCCAGCAGCCACCCCCTGGCGGGGGCAGAGACCCAGTACTTC. It yields the protein CASSHPLAGAETQYF.

This clone appeared a single time. The chain has TRBV13 and TRBJ1-3, with 10 bases that match TRBD1. This CDR3 region has 17 residues. V trimming: 5 bases; J trimming: 1 base; junction bases outside the gene matches: 8. Germline CDR1 reads PRHDT; CDR2 reads FYEKMQ (reference sequence). CDR3 in DNA: TGTGCCAGCAGCCACGGACAGGGGGAATGGTCTGGAAACACCATATATTTT. Amino acid sequence: CASSHGQGEWSGNTIYF.

The chain employs TRBV28 and TRBJ2-5; D gene unclear. The germline V gene has CDR1 MDHEN and CDR2 SYDVKM. The CDR3 runs 12 residues. With 8 bases removed from V and 1 base from J, the gap between germline ends came to 8 bases. This CDR3 reads CASLQIQETQYF. The CDR3 DNA sequence: TGTGCCAGCCTACAGATCCAAGAGACCCAGTACTTC.

In this sample, this clone turned up once. V usage is TRBV29-1 and J usage is TRBJ2-7, with 10 bases fitting TRBD1. CDR3 length: 14 amino acids. The trim removed 4 bases at V and 2 bases at J, leaving 5 bases unmatched. Germline V gene data show CDR1 as SQVTM and CDR2 as ANQGSEA. CDR3: CSVAGTGVTYEQYF. The CDR3 DNA follows: TGCAGCGTTGCGGGGACAGGGGTCACCTACGAGCAGTACTTC.

The V call is TRBV5-6, the J call TRBJ2-7; D call uncertain. CDR3 length: 16 residues. CDR1 is SGHDT, CDR2 YYEEEE, per germline. V was shortened by 0 bases and J by 5 bases, with 18 bases between the two germline ends. The CDR3 DNA reads TGTGCCAGCAGCTTGGGGGTAAGGCCTGGGGTCCACGAGCAGTACTTC. It codes for CASSLGVRPGVHEQYF.

The chain carries TRBV4-2 and TRBJ1-5, with no clear D. Looked up from germline, CDR1 is LGHNA and CDR2 is YNFKEQ. V was shortened by 0 bases and J by 0 bases, with 12 bases between the two germline ends. The CDR3 loop spans 17 amino acids. Here the CDR3 DNA reads TGTGCCAGCAGCCAAGATGGTAGGACCTATAGCAATCAGCCCCAGCATTTT. Its translation is CASSQDGRTYSNQPQHF.

The genes are TRBV19 and TRBJ1-1; D unclear. The CDR3 runs to 12 residues. CDR1 is LNHDA, CDR2 SQIVND, per germline (reference sequence). V lost 6 bases to trimming and J lost 5 bases, with 10 bases between them. CDR3 bases: TGTGCCAGTAGCCTACTCGGGACTGAAGCTTTCTTT. Translation: CASSLLGTEAFF.

The chain combines TRBV9 with TRBJ2-2; 11 bases map to TRBD2. V was pared by 1 base and J by 4 bases, with 9 bases of the junction left unmatched. The CDR3 has 18 residues. Germline CDR1 and CDR2: SGDLS and YYNGEE. The CDR3 nucleotides are TGTGCCAGCAGCGTACGACTAGCGGGACCCTCGAGCACCGGGGAGCTGTTTTTT. Residues: CASSVRLAGPSSTGELFF.

The chain joins TRBV28 to TRBJ1-5; D uncertain. Trimming shortened V by 6 bases and J by 7 bases, and 22 bases separated the two germline ends. The CDR3 extends over 16 amino acids. Looked up from germline, CDR1 is MDHEN and CDR2 is SYDVKM. CDR3 in amino acids: CASSPREPGPGQPQHF. As DNA, the CDR3 is TGTGCCAGCAGCCCACGGGAGCCCGGGCCGGGGCAGCCCCAGCATTTT.

J is TRBJ2-7 and V is TRBV4-3, with TRBD1 identical over 9 bases. Per germline, CDR1 LGHNA and CDR2 YSLEER. The CDR3 loop spans 15 amino acids. J lost 4 bases, V lost 2 bases, and 6 bases had no gene match. The CDR3 loop reads CASSQLGTGRYEQYF. DNA of the CDR3: TGCGCCAGCAGCCAACTCGGGACAGGGAGGTACGAGCAGTACTTC.

A note on this clone: This sample includes further DNA sequences coding for the same CDR3. This chain connects TRBV28 to TRBJ2-7; D unresolved. The CDR3 length is 10 residues. Trimming shortened V by 2 bases and J by 6 bases, and 2 bases separated the two germline ends. Germline CDR1 reads MDHEN; CDR2 reads SYDVKM. CDR3 bases: TGTGCCAGCAGTTTAGTCGAGCAGTACTTC. This codes for CASSLVEQYF.

The chain has TRBV19 and TRBJ1-1; tentatively, D is TRBD1 (6 bases). Germline CDR1 and CDR2: LNHDA and SQIVND (reference sequence). Trimming took off 4 bases at V and 6 bases at J, with 21 bases between the two ends. The CDR3 totals 16 residues. DNA of the CDR3: TGTGCCAGTAGTACGTTTGCTGGGGAGCAGGGGTCTGAAGCTTTCTTT. Amino acids: CASSTFAGEQGSEAFF.

The chain recombines TRBV6-5 with TRBJ2-7; the D gene is possibly TRBD1 (6 bases). There are 15 residues in the CDR3. The germline V and J ends were trimmed by 0 bases and 3 bases, with 12 bases remaining between them. Looked up from germline, CDR1 is MNHEY and CDR2 is SVGAGI. CDR3 in amino acids: CASSYSGGPSYEQYF. CDR3 DNA: TGTGCCAGCAGTTACTCTGGGGGCCCCAGCTACGAGCAGTACTTC.

To note about this clone: Within the sample, other DNA sequences also encode this same CDR3. This chain links TRBV9 with TRBJ2-2; the D gene is possibly TRBD1 (6 bases). The length of the CDR3 is 14 residues. Germline CDR1 and CDR2: SGDLS and YYNGEE. Trimming took off 3 bases at V and 5 bases at J, with 11 bases between the two ends. Here the CDR3 DNA reads TGTGCCAGCAGCGCCAGCCAGGGGACCGGGGAGCTGTTTTTT. It translates to CASSASQGTGELFF.

The chain joins TRBV30 to TRBJ2-3, with 10 bases lining up with TRBD2. J gave up 5 bases and V 0 bases, and 8 bases lay outside the gene matches. Germline assignment: CDR1 GTSNPN and CDR2 SVGIG (reference sequence). CDR3 length equals 16 residues. CDR3 residues: CAWSVVSAGGGDTQYF. In nucleotides, the CDR3 is TGTGCCTGGAGTGTAGTATCAGCGGGGGGGGGAGATACGCAGTATTTT.

V is TRBV9 and J is TRBJ2-7; TRBD1 matches at 8 bases. Germline CDR1 and CDR2: SGDLS and YYNGEE. V shed 0 bases, J shed 5 bases, and the junction held 4 bases outside the gene matches. The CDR3 has 14 residues. The chain's CDR3 is CASSVGTGTHEQYF. CDR3 coding DNA: TGTGCCAGCAGCGTAGGGACAGGGACCCACGAGCAGTACTTC. The full variable domain, its missing parts supplied by reference TRBV9 and TRBJ2-7, is DSGVTQTPKHLITATGQRVTLRCSPRSGDLSVYWYQQSLDQGLQFLIQYYNGEERAKGNILERFSAQQFPDLHSELNLSSLELGDSALYFCASSVGTGTHEQYFGPGTRLTVT.

This chain joins TRBV19 and TRBJ2-5; unclear D gene. Trimming shortened V by 4 bases and J by 4 bases, and 16 bases separated the two germline ends. Germline V gives CDR1 LNHDA, CDR2 SQIVND (reference sequence). This CDR3 has 15 amino acids. The CDR3 sequence is CASSTRHLSIETQYF. The CDR3 nucleotides read TGTGCCAGTAGTACTCGACACCTATCTATAGAGACCCAGTACTTC.

This chain joins TRBV27 and TRBJ2-7; TRBD2 matches 7 bases. Germline CDR1 reads MNHEY; CDR2 reads SMNVEV (reference sequence). The CDR3 runs 14 residues. V lost 3 bases, J lost 2 bases, and 4 bases stayed unmatched. The CDR3 sequence is CASSLGGNPYEQYF. The CDR3, as DNA: TGTGCCAGCAGTTTGGGAGGGAACCCCTACGAGCAGTACTTC.